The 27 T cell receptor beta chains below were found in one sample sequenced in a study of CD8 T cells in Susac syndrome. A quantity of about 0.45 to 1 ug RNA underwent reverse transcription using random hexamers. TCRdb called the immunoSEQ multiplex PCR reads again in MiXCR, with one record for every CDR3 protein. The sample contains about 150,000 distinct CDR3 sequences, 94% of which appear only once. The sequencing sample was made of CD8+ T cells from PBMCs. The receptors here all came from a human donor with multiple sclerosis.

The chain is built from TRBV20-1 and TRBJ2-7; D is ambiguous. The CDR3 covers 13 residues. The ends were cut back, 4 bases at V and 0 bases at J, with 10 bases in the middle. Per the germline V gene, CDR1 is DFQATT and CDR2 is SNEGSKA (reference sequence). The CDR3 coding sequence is TGCAGTGCTAAAGCGCCGGCCTCCTACGAGCAGTACTTC. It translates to CSAKAPASYEQYF.

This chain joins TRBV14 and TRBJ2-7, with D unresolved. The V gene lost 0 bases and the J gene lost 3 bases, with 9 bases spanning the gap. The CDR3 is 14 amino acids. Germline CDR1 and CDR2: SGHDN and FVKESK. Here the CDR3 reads CASSQDATHYEQYF. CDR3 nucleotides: TGTGCCAGCAGCCAAGATGCCACTCACTACGAGCAGTACTTC.

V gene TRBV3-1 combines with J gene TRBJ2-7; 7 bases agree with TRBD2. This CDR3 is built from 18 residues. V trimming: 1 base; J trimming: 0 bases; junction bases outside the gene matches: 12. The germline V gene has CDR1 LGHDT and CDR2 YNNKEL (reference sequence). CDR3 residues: CASSQVVREGPPSYEQYF. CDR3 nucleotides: TGTGCCAGCAGCCAAGTAGTTAGGGAGGGCCCCCCCTCCTACGAGCAGTACTTC.

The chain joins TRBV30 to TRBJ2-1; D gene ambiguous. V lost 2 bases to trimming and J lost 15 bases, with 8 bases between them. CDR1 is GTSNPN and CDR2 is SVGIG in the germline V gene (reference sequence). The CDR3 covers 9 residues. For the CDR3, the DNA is TGTGCCTGGAGTAGTTGTCCGTTCTTC. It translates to CAWSSCPFF.

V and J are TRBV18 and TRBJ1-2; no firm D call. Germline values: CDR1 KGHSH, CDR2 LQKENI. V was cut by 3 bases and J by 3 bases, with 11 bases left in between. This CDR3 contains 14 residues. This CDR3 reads CASSPRKEDYGYTF. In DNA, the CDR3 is TGTGCCAGCTCACCTCGGAAGGAGGACTATGGCTACACCTTC.

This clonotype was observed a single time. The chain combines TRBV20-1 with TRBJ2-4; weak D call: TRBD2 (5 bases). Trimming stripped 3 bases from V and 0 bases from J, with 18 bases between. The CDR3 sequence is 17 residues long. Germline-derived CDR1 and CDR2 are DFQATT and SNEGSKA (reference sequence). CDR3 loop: CSARDHGENLAKNIQYF. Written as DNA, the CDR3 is TGCAGTGCTAGGGACCACGGGGAAAACCTAGCCAAAAACATTCAGTACTTC.

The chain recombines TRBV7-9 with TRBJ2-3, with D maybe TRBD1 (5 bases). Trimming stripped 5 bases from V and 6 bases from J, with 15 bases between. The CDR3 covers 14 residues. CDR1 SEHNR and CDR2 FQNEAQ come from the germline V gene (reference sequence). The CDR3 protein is CASSRDRTGDTQYF. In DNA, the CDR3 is TGTGCCAGCAGCCGCGACAGAACCGGGGATACGCAGTATTTT.

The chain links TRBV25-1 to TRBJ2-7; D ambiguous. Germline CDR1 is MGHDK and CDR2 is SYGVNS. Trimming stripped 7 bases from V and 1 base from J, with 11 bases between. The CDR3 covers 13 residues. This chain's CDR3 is CASTELTSYEQYF. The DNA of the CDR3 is TGTGCCAGCACCGAGTTGACATCCTACGAGCAGTACTTC.

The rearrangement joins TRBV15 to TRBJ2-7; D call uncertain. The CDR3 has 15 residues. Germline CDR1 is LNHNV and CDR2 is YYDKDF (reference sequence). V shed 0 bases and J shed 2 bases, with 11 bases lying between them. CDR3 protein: CATSRERQVTYEQYF. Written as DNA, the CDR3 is TGTGCCACCAGCAGAGAGCGTCAGGTAACCTACGAGCAGTACTTC.

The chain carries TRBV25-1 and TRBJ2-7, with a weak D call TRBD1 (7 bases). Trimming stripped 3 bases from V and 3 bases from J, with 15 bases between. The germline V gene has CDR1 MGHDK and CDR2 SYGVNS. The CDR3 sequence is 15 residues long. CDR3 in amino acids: CASSESRDSYYEQYF. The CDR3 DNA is TGTGCCAGCAGTGAGTCGCGGGACAGTTACTACGAGCAGTACTTC.

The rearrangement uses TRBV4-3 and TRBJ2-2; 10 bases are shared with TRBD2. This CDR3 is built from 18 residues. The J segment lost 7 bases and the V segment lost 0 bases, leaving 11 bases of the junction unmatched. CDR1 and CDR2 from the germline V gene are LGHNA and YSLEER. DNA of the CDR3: TGCGCCAGCAGCCAAGATTCGGTAGCGGGGGGTTCTCACGGGGAGCTGTTTTTT. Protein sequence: CASSQDSVAGGSHGELFF.

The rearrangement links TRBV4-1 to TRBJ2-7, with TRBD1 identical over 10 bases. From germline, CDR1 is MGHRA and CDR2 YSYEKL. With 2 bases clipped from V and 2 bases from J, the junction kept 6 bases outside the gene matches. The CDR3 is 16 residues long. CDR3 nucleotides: TGCGCCAGCAGCCAAACCCCCGGGACAGGGGCCTACGAGCAGTACTTC. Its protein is CASSQTPGTGAYEQYF.

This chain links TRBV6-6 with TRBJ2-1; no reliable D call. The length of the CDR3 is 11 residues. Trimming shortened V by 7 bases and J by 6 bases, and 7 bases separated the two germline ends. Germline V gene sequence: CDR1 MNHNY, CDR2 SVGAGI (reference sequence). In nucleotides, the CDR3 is TGTGCCAGCAAGGCCGGCAATGAGCAGTTCTTC. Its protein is CASKAGNEQFF.

CDR3 sequence: CASSLSWRVGEKLFF. DNA for the CDR3: TGTGCCAGCAGCTTAAGCTGGCGGGTGGGGGAAAAACTGTTTTTT. The chain carries TRBV7-6 and TRBJ1-4; D is unresolved. The V end was cut by 2 bases, the J end by 8 bases, with 15 bases between. Germline values: CDR1 SGHVS, CDR2 FNYEAQ. The CDR3 covers 15 residues.

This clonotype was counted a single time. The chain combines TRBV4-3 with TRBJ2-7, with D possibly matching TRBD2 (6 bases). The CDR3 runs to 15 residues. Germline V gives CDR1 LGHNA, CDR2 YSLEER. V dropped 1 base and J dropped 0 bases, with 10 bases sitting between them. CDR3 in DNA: TGCGCCAGCAGCCAAGGAGCACTAGCCTCCTACGAGCAGTACTTC. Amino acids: CASSQGALASYEQYF.

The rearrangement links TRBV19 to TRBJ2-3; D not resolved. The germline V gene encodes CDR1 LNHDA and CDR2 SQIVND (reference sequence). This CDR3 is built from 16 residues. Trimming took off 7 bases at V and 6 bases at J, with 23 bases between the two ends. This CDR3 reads CASKGFGGDGTDTQYF. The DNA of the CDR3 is TGTGCCAGTAAAGGTTTTGGTGGTGACGGTACGGATACGCAGTATTTT.

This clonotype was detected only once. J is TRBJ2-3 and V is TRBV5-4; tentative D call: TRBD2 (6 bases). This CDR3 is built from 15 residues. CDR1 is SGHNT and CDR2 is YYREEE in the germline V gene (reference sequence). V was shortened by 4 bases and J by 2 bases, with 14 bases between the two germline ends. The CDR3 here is CASSLYSGITDTQYF. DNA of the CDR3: TGTGCCAGCAGCCTTTATAGCGGAATCACAGATACGCAGTATTTT.

The CDR3 nucleotides are TGCAGTGCTAGAGTCGGGACAGAAACCTACGAGCAGTACTTC. Residues: CSARVGTETYEQYF. V is TRBV20-1 and J is TRBJ2-7; TRBD1 agrees at 7 bases. The CDR3 consists of 14 residues. J was trimmed by 2 bases and V by 1 base; bases with no gene match: 5. Germline lookup yields CDR1 DFQATT and CDR2 SNEGSKA (reference sequence).

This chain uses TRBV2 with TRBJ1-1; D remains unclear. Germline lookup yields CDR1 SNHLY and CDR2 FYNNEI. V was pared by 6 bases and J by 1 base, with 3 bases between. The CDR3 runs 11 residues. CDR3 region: CASRKNTEAFF. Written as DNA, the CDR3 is TGTGCCAGCAGAAAGAACACTGAAGCTTTCTTT.

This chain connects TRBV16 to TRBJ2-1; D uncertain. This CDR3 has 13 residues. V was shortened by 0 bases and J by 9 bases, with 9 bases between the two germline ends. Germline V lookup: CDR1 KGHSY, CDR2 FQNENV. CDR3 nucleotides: TGTGCCAGCAGCCAATCGGGTGGTCTTGAGCAGTTCTTC. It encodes CASSQSGGLEQFF.

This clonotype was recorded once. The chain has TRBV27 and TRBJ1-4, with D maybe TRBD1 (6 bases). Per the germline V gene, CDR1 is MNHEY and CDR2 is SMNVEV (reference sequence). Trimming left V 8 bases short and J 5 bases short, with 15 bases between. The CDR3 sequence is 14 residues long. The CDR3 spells CASRVGGANEKLFF. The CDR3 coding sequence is TGTGCCAGCCGGGTAGGGGGGGCAAATGAAAAACTGTTTTTT. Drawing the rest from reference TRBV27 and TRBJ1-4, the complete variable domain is EAQVTQNPRYLITVTGKKLTVTCSQNMNHEYMSWYRQDPGLGLRQIYYSMNVEVTDKGDVPEGYKVSRKEKRNFPLILESPSPNQTSLYFCASRVGGANEKLFFGSGTQLSVL.

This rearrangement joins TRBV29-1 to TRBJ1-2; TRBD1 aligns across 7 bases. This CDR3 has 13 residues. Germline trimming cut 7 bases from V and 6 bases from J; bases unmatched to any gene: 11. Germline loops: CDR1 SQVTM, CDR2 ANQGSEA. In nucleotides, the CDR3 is TGCAGCGCGAGACAGGGAGGGGTCGATGGCTACACCTTC. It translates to CSARQGGVDGYTF.

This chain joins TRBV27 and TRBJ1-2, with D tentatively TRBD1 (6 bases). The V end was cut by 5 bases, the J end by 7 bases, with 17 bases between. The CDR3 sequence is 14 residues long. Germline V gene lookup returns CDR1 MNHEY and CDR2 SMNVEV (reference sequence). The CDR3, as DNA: TGTGCCAGCAGTCCAGGGGTCGCGCTAAGTGGCTACACCTTC. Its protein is CASSPGVALSGYTF.

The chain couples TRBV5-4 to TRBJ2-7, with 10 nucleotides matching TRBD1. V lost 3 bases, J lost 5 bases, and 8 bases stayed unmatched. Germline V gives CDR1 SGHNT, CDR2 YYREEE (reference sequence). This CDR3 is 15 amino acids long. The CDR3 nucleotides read TGTGCCAGCAGCTCGGGACAGGGGATCGGAAACGAGCAGTACTTC. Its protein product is CASSSGQGIGNEQYF.

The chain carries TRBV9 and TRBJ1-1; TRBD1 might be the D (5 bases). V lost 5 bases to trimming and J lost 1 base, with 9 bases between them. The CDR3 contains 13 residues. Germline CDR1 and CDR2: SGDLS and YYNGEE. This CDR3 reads CASSDSQNTEAFF. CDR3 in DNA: TGTGCCAGCAGTGACAGCCAGAACACTGAAGCTTTCTTT.

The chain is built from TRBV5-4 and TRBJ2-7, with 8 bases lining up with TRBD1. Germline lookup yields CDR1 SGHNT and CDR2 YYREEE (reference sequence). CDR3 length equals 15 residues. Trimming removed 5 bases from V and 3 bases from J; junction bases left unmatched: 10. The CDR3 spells CASRPAGQEHYEQYF. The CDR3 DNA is TGTGCCAGCAGGCCCGCGGGACAGGAGCACTACGAGCAGTACTTC.

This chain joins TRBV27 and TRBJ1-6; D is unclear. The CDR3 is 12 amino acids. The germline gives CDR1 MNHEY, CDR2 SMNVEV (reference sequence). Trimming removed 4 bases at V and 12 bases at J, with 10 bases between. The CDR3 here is CASSSPTRPLHF. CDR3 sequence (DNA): TGTGCCAGCAGTTCCCCGACTCGACCCCTCCACTTT.